These 17 T cell receptor beta chains were all obtained from the same sample, sequenced in a study of tumor-infiltrating lymphocytes in localized non-small cell lung cancer. Profiling relied on immunoSEQ multiplex PCR, and the TCRdb table lists in-frame clones only, not all of them. This table has around 13,000 clones, around 68% appearing once. The specimen was uninvolved lung tissue not adjacent to the tumor. These receptors came from a human donor with non-small cell lung cancer.

V is TRBV7-3 and J is TRBJ1-1; D unresolved. The V and J ends lost 8 bases and 1 base respectively, with 11 bases between them. There are 13 residues in the CDR3. The germline V gene has CDR1 SGHTA and CDR2 FQGTGA. The CDR3 loop reads CASGLSKNTEAFF. The DNA for the CDR3 is TGTGCCAGCGGACTCTCTAAGAACACTGAAGCTTTCTTT.

A few counts support this clone. J is TRBJ2-2 and V is TRBV9, with D unresolved. Trimming shortened V by 4 bases and J by 6 bases, and 13 bases separated the two germline ends. This CDR3 is built from 14 residues. The germline gives CDR1 SGDLS, CDR2 YYNGEE. The CDR3 nucleotides read TGTGCCAGCAGCCCTCGCCCGGCGGCCGGGGAGCTGTTTTTT. Its translation is CASSPRPAAGELFF. The full variable domain, in which reference TRBV9 and TRBJ2-2 provide the parts outside the CDR3, is DSGVTQTPKHLITATGQRVTLRCSPRSGDLSVYWYQQSLDQGLQFLIQYYNGEERAKGNILERFSAQQFPDLHSELNLSSLELGDSALYFCASSPRPAAGELFFGEGSRLTVL.

The V gene is TRBV10-3, the J gene TRBJ2-2; 7 bases fit TRBD2. Germline trimming cut 6 bases from V and 3 bases from J; bases unmatched to any gene: 4. CDR1 is ENHRY and CDR2 is SYGVKD in the germline V gene. CDR3 length equals 14 residues. CDR3 region: CAIRASGDTGELFF. In nucleotides, the CDR3 is TGTGCCATCAGGGCTAGCGGAGACACCGGGGAGCTGTTTTTT.

J is TRBJ1-1 and V is TRBV7-2, with D uncertain. CDR1 SGHTA and CDR2 FQGNSA come from the germline V gene. There are 13 residues in the CDR3. The V end lost 3 bases, the J end lost 0 bases, and 5 bases lay between the germline ends. Here the CDR3 reads CASSLALNTEAFF. DNA of the CDR3: TGTGCCAGCAGCTTGGCATTGAACACTGAAGCTTTCTTT.

The chain links TRBV6-6 to TRBJ1-1; D is possibly TRBD1 (5 bases). Germline V gene sequence: CDR1 MNHNY, CDR2 SVGAGI (reference sequence). The CDR3 has 16 amino acids. V was pared by 0 bases and J by 5 bases, with 16 bases between. For the CDR3, the DNA is TGTGCCAGCAGTTACTCTCTGGGGGAAGGAGGAACTGAAGCTTTCTTT. Translating gives CASSYSLGEGGTEAFF.

This clone was counted once. The chain couples TRBV4-3 to TRBJ2-7, with D uncertain. The CDR3 has 14 residues. From germline, CDR1 is LGHNA and CDR2 YSLEER. The V end was cut by 0 bases, the J end by 2 bases, with 8 bases between. The CDR3 protein is CASSQDAATYEQYF. The CDR3, as DNA: TGCGCCAGCAGCCAAGATGCAGCTACCTACGAGCAGTACTTC.

The chain links TRBV28 to TRBJ1-1, with D uncertain. V dropped 6 bases and J dropped 0 bases, with 5 bases sitting between them. This CDR3 comprises 12 residues. Per germline, CDR1 MDHEN and CDR2 SYDVKM. For the CDR3, the DNA is TGTGCCAGCAGAATGGTGAACACTGAAGCTTTCTTT. Translated, it gives CASRMVNTEAFF.

This chain links TRBV2 with TRBJ2-6, with 7 bases lining up with TRBD1. This CDR3 comprises 17 residues. V trimming: 4 bases; J trimming: 1 base; junction bases outside the gene matches: 7. Per the germline V gene, CDR1 is SNHLY and CDR2 is FYNNEI. This chain's CDR3 is CASSAGRGRSGANVLTF. CDR3 in DNA: TGTGCCAGCAGTGCCGGAAGGGGGCGGTCTGGGGCCAACGTCCTGACTTTC.

The rearrangement uses TRBV5-1 and TRBJ2-1; the match to TRBD2 covers 10 bases. The CDR3 is made up of 15 amino acids. Germline lookup yields CDR1 SGHRS and CDR2 YFSETQ. V trimming: 2 bases; J trimming: 3 bases; junction bases outside the gene matches: 2. CDR3 in amino acids: CASSFSSGGYNEQFF. CDR3 DNA sequence: TGCGCCAGCAGCTTCTCTAGCGGGGGCTACAATGAGCAGTTCTTC.

The genes are TRBV6-5 and TRBJ2-1; D remains ambiguous. The CDR3 loop spans 14 amino acids. V dropped 6 bases and J dropped 5 bases, with 14 bases sitting between them. The germline V gene has CDR1 MNHEY and CDR2 SVGAGI. The DNA of the CDR3 is TGTGCCAGCAGCCTCAAGGGCAGTCACAATGAGCAGTTCTTC. It specifies CASSLKGSHNEQFF.

This clone has only a few counts. The chain employs TRBV19 and TRBJ2-3, with 8 positions matching TRBD1. Germline CDR1 reads LNHDA; CDR2 reads SQIVND (reference sequence). CDR3 length equals 14 residues. J gave up 0 bases and V 6 bases, and 2 bases lay outside the gene matches. CDR3 sequence reads: CASSRQGSTDTQYF. The CDR3 coding sequence is TGTGCCAGTAGCCGACAGGGGAGCACAGATACGCAGTATTTT.

The rearrangement uses TRBV23-1 and TRBJ2-5; 9 bases agree with TRBD1. TRBV23-1 is an ORF; its function is uncertain. This CDR3 region has 17 residues. The junction had 19 bases not matched to a gene; V was cut back by 4 bases and J by 10 bases. CDR3 DNA: TGCGCCAGCAGTCCGAAACGCCGGGACAGGGTACATCAGGTCCAGTACTTC. Its translation: CASSPKRRDRVHQVQYF.

This clone showed up just a few times. The chain combines TRBV6-6 with TRBJ2-7, with 7 nucleotides matching TRBD1. The V gene's germline CDR1 is MNHNY and CDR2 SVGAGI (reference sequence). J gave up 7 bases and V 6 bases, and 9 bases lay outside the gene matches. CDR3 size: 13 residues. Here the CDR3 reads CASRRDSLGEQYV. The CDR3 DNA follows: TGTGCCAGCAGAAGGGACAGCCTCGGTGAGCAGTACGTC.

The genes are TRBV28 and TRBJ2-5; 16 bases agree with TRBD2. The trim removed 8 bases at V and 5 bases at J, leaving 2 bases unmatched. There are 14 residues in the CDR3. CDR1 and CDR2 (germline): MDHEN, SYDVKM. CDR3: CASGTSGRVETQYF. The CDR3 coding sequence is TGTGCCAGCGGGACTAGCGGGAGGGTTGAGACCCAGTACTTC.

The chain joins TRBV30 to TRBJ1-1; the D is unclear. In germline, CDR1 is GTSNPN, CDR2 SVGIG (reference sequence). Trimming shortened V by 2 bases and J by 1 base, and 11 bases separated the two germline ends. The CDR3 loop spans 14 amino acids. In DNA, the CDR3 is TGTGCCTGGAGTCCCCTCCACAAGAACACTGAAGCTTTCTTT. This encodes CAWSPLHKNTEAFF. The full variable domain, in which reference TRBV30 and TRBJ1-1 provide the parts outside the CDR3, is SQTIHQWPATLVQPVGSPLSLECTVEGTSNPNLYWYRQAAGRGLQLLFYSVGIGQISSEVPQNLSASRPQDRQFILSSKKLLLSDSGFYLCAWSPLHKNTEAFFGQGTRLTVV.

The chain joins TRBV9 to TRBJ1-2, with a tentative D call TRBD1 (5 bases). Germline V gene data show CDR1 as SGDLS and CDR2 as YYNGEE. Trimming took 4 bases from V and 4 from J, leaving 11 bases between them. This CDR3 spans 13 amino acids. CDR3 nucleotide sequence: TGTGCCAGCAGCTTCGACAGCCCCTATGGCTACACCTTC. This translates into CASSFDSPYGYTF.

V is TRBV5-1 and J is TRBJ2-3; D is unclear. Trimming took off 4 bases at V and 6 bases at J, with 9 bases between the two ends. The CDR3 sequence is 12 residues long. Germline V lookup: CDR1 SGHRS, CDR2 YFSETQ. CDR3 in amino acids: CASSPELDTQYF. The CDR3 nucleotides are TGCGCCAGCAGCCCCGAACTGGATACGCAGTATTTT.